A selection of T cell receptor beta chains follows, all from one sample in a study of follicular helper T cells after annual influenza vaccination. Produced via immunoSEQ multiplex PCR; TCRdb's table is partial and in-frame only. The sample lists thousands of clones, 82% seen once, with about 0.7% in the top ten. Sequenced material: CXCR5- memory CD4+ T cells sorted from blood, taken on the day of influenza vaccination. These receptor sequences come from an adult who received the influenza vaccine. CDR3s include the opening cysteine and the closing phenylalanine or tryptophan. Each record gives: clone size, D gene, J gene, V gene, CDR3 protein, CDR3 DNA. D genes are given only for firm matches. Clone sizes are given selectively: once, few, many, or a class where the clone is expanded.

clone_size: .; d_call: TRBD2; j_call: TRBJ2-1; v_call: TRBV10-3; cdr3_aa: CATLESSGENEQFF; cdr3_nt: TGTGCCACCCTAGAGTCTAGCGGGGAAAATGAGCAGTTCTTC
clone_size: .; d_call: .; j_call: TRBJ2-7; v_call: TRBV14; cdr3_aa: CASSRGYEQYF; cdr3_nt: TGTGCCAGCAGCAGGGGTTACGAGCAGTACTTC
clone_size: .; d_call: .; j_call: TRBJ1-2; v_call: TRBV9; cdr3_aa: CASSATTGGGYTF; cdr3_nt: TGTGCCAGCAGCGCCACGACAGGAGGAGGCTACACCTTC
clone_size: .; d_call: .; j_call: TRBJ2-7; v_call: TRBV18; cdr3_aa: CASSQDAYEQYF; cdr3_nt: TGTGCCAGCTCACAGGACGCCTACGAGCAGTACTTC
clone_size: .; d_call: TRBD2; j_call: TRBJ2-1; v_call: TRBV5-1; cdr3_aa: CASSLGTSGGAHEQFF; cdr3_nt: TGCGCCAGCAGCTTGGGGACTAGCGGGGGGGCCCATGAGCAGTTCTTC
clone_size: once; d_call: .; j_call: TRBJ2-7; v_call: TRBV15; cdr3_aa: CATSSGGTIYEQYF; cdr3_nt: TGTGCCACCAGCAGTGGCGGGACCATCTACGAGCAGTACTTC
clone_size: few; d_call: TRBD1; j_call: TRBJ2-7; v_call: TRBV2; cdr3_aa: CASSYPGQAYEQYF; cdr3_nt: TGTGCCAGCAGCTACCCGGGACAGGCCTACGAGCAGTACTTC
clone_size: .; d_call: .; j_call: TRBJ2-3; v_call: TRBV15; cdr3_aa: CATSRDPNGEDTQYF; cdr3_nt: TGTGCCACCAGCAGAGACCCGAACGGGGAAGATACGCAGTATTTT
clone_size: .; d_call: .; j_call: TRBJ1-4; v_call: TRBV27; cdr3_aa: CASRDSFATNEKLFF; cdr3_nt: TGTGCCAGCAGAGACAGTTTTGCAACTAATGAAAAACTGTTTTTT
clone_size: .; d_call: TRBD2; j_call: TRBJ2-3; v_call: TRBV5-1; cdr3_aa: CASSGTSGRARTDTQYF; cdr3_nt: TGCGCCAGCAGTGGGACTAGCGGGAGGGCCCGCACAGATACGCAGTATTTT
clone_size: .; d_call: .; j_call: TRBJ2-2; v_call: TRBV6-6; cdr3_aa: CASTQDTLDTGELFF; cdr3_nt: TGTGCCAGCACCCAGGACACACTCGACACCGGGGAGCTGTTTTTT
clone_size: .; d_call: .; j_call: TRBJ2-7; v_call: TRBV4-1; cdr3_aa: CASSQWGGAPYEQYF; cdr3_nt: TGCGCCAGCAGCCAATGGGGCGGGGCTCCCTACGAGCAGTACTTC
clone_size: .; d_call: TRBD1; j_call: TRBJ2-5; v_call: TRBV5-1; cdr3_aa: CASSSPGQGSPGRETQYF; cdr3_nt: TGCGCCAGCAGCTCTCCGGGACAGGGATCCCCGGGTAGGGAGACCCAGTACTTC
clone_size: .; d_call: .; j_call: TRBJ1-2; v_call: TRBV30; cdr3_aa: CAWSVGGGYTF; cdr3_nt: TGTGCCTGGAGTGTGGGCGGCGGCTACACCTTC
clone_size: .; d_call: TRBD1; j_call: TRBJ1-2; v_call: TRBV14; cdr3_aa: CASSQDWDRVEGYTF; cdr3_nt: TGTGCCAGCAGCCAAGATTGGGACAGGGTGGAAGGCTACACCTTC
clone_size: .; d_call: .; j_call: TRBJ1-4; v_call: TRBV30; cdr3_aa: CAWSATREEKLFF; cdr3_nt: TGTGCCTGGAGTGCTACCAGGGAGGAAAAACTGTTTTTT
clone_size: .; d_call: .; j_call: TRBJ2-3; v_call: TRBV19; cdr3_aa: CASSIQGTDTQYF; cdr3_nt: TGTGCCAGTAGTATACAGGGCACAGATACGCAGTATTTT
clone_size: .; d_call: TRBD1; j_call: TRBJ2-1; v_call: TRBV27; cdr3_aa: CASSPTTGGRHYNEQFF; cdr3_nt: TGTGCCAGCAGTCCCACGACAGGGGGAAGACATTACAATGAGCAGTTCTTC
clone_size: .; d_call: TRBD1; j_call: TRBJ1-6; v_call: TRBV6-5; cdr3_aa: CASSYGGQNNSPLHF; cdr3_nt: TGTGCCAGCAGTTACGGGGGACAGAATAATTCACCCCTCCACTTT
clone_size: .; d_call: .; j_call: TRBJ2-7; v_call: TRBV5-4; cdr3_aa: CASSLGSGSSYEQYF; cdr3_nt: TGTGCCAGCAGCTTGGGCTCCGGGTCCTCCTACGAGCAGTACTTC
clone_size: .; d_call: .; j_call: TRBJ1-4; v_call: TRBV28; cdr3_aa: CASSSSWEGKLFF; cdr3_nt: TGTGCCAGCAGTTCCTCTTGGGAGGGAAAACTGTTTTTT
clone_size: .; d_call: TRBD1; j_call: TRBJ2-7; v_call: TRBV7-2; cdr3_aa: CASNDQGGTGGIYEQYF; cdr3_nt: TGTGCCAGCAACGACCAAGGGGGGACAGGGGGCATTTACGAGCAGTACTTC
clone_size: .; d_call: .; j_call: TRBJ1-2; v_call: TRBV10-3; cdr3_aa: CAISEGTAYGYTF; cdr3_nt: TGTGCCATCAGTGAGGGGACCGCGTATGGCTACACCTTC
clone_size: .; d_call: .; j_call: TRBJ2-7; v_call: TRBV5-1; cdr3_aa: CASRQSTGYEQYF; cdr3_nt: TGCGCCAGCAGGCAATCGACCGGCTACGAGCAGTACTTC
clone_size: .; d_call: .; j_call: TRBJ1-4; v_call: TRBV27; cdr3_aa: CASSAGTIHEKLFF; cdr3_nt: TGTGCCAGCAGTGCCGGGACGATCCATGAAAAACTGTTTTTT
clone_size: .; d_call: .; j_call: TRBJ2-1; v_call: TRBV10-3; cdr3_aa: CAISDNNPSYNEQFF; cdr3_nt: TGTGCCATCAGTGATAACAACCCCTCCTACAATGAGCAGTTCTTC
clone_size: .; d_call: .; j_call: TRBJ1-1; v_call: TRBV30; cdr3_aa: CACRQAPRNTEAFF; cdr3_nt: TGTGCCTGTAGACAAGCCCCAAGGAACACTGAAGCTTTCTTT
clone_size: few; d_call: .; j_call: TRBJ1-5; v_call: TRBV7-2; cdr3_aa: CASSLVIGTQAGNQPQHF; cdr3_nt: TGTGCCAGCAGCTTAGTTATCGGGACCCAGGCTGGCAATCAGCCCCAGCATTTT
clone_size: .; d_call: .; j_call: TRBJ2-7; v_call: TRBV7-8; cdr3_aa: CASSLALTELYEQYF; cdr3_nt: TGTGCCAGCAGCTTAGCTTTGACAGAATTGTACGAGCAGTACTTC
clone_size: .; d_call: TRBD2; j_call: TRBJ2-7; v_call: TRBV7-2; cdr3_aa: CASRLGLAGAGREQYF; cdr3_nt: TGTGCCAGCAGACTGGGACTAGCGGGAGCGGGGCGGGAGCAGTACTTC
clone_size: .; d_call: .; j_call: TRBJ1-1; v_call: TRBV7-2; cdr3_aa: CASSLGHGTVTEAFF; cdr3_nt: TGTGCCAGCAGCTTAGGCCATGGGACGGTCACTGAAGCTTTCTTT
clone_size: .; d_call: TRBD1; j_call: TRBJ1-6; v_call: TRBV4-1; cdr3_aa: CASSFYRDRGNSPLHF; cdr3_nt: TGCGCCAGCAGCTTTTACCGGGACAGGGGGAATTCACCCCTCCACTTT
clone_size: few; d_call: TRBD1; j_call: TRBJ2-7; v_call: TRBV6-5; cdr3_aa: CASSRDRGLNEQYF; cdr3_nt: TGTGCCAGCAGCCGGGACAGGGGGCTGAACGAGCAGTACTTC
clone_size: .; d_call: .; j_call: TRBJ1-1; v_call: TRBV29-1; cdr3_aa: CSVVRQLMNTEAFF; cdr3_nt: TGCAGCGTTGTCCGGCAACTCATGAACACTGAAGCTTTCTTT
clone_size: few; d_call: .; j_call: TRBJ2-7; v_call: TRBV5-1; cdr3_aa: CASSLGARSGEQYF; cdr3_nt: TGCGCCAGCAGCTTGGGGGCCAGGTCGGGAGAGCAGTACTTC
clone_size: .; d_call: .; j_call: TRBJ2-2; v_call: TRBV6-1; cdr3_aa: CASSESDVTGELFF; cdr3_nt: TGTGCCAGCAGTGAATCGGACGTAACCGGGGAGCTGTTTTTT
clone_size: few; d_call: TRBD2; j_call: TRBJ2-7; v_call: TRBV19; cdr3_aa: CASSLPTSGSSEQYF; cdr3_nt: TGTGCCAGTAGTCTCCCTACTAGCGGGAGTTCCGAGCAGTACTTC
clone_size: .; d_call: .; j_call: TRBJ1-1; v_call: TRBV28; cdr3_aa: CASSSNGGWTEAFF; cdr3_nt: TGTGCCAGCAGTTCCAACGGGGGATGGACTGAAGCTTTCTTT
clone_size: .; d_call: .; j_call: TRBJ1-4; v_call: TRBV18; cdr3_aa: CASSPRLGSNEKLFF; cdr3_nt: TGTGCCAGCTCACCACGGCTTGGATCAAATGAAAAACTGTTTTTT
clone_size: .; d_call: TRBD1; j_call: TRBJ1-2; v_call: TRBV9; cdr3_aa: CASSVDRGNYGYTF; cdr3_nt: TGTGCCAGCAGCGTCGACAGGGGAAACTATGGCTACACCTTC
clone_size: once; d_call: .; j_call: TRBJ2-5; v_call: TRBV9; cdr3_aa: CASSVGRSGETQYF; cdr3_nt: TGTGCCAGCAGCGTAGGCAGGTCTGGGGAGACCCAGTACTTC
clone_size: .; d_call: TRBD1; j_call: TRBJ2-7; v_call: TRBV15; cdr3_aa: CATSRETGSSYEQYF; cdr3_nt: TGTGCCACCAGCAGAGAGACAGGGAGCTCCTACGAGCAGTACTTC
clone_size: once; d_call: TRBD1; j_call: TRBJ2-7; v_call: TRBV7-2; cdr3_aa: CASSLVGQGKQYF; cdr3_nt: TGTGCCAGCAGCTTAGTGGGACAGGGGAAGCAGTACTTC
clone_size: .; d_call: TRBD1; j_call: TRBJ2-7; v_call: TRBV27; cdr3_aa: CASSQNRDSFPYEQYF; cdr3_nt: TGTGCCAGCAGCCAGAACCGGGACAGCTTTCCTTACGAGCAGTACTTC
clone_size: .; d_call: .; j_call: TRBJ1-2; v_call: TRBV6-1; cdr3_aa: CASSRDLPASYGYTF; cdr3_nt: TGTGCCAGCAGTCGGGACCTTCCCGCCTCCTATGGCTACACCTTC
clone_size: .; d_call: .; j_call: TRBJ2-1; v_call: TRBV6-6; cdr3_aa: CASSYPQGSSYNEQFF; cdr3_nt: TGTGCCAGCAGTTACCCCCAGGGGAGTTCCTACAATGAGCAGTTCTTC
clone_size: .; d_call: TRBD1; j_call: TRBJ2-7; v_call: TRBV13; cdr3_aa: CASSRTGHEQYF; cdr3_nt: TGTGCCAGCAGCCGGACAGGTCACGAGCAGTACTTC
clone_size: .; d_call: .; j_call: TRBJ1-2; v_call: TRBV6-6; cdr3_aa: CASSYSVRRDYGYTF; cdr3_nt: TGTGCCAGCAGTTACTCGGTCAGGAGGGACTATGGCTACACCTTC
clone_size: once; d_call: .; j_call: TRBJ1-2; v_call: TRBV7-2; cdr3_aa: CASSSSGRGYTF; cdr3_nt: TGTGCCAGCAGCTCTTCAGGGAGGGGCTACACCTTC